The 9 T cell receptor beta chains given below trace back to one sample, sequenced in a study of blood T cells in healthy people across ages. The authors ran a second PCR of 7 to 11 cycles using a sample-barcoded 5' primer and a J-beta primer mix. TCRdb analysed the 5' RACE reads with MiXCR anew, one entry per CDR3 protein. The sample lists hundreds of thousands of distinct CDR3 sequences, roughly 50% occurring once. The specimen sequenced was blood. The source is a man aged 55 to 70 in good health.

This clonotype appeared once. The chain combines TRBV15 with TRBJ1-4; tentatively, D is TRBD1 (5 bases). The CDR3 runs 14 residues. V shed 8 bases and J shed 12 bases, with 22 bases lying between them. Germline assignment: CDR1 LNHNV and CDR2 YYDKDF (reference sequence). For the CDR3, the DNA is TGTGCCACCTCCCCCGGGGGTCCCCTAAGGGAACTGTTTTTT. Encoded protein: CATSPGGPLRELFF.

Points on this clonotype: One end of the junction varies from germline; a read error may be responsible. In DNA form, the CDR3 reads TGCAGTGCTAGACCATCTCCCGGCCTTAGAAACAGGACCGAAACTGTAGCTTTCTTT. Protein product: CSARPSPGLRNRTETVAFF. V gene TRBV20-1 combines with J gene TRBJ1-1, with D tentatively TRBD1 (5 bases). CDR1 and CDR2 (germline): DFQATT, SNEGSKA (reference sequence). The CDR3 spans 19 residues.

The chain joins TRBV28 to TRBJ2-7, with D perhaps TRBD2 (6 bases). V was pared by 2 bases and J by 7 bases, with 21 bases between. The CDR3 totals 16 residues. Germline CDR1 is MDHEN and CDR2 is SYDVKM. CDR3 loop: CASSLNSGSLRGEQYF. The DNA for the CDR3 is TGTGCCAGCAGTTTAAATTCTGGGAGCCTCCGGGGGGAGCAGTACTTC.

This clonotype was detected only a few times. The DNA of the CDR3 is TGCGCCAGCAGCCAAGCCCCAGGGCAAGAGACCCAGTACTTC. It codes for CASSQAPGQETQYF. J is TRBJ2-5 and V is TRBV4-1, with D perhaps matching TRBD1 (5 bases). The CDR3 is made up of 14 amino acids. Germline V gives CDR1 MGHRA, CDR2 YSYEKL. The V gene lost 1 base and the J gene lost 2 bases, with 8 bases spanning the gap.

J is TRBJ2-1 and V is TRBV27, with D perhaps matching TRBD1 or TRBD2 (5 bases each). Trimming took off 8 bases at V and 0 bases at J, with 17 bases between the two ends. The germline CDR1 and CDR2 sequences are MNHEY and SMNVEV (reference sequence). The CDR3 sequence is 16 residues long. The CDR3 bases are TGTGCCAGCGGCCAGGGACGGATCGGCTCCTACAATGAGCAGTTCTTC. It specifies CASGQGRIGSYNEQFF.

The CDR3 DNA reads TGTGCCAGCAGCCAAGACAGGGGGCACACAGATACGCAGTATTTT. Protein product: CASSQDRGHTDTQYF. This chain joins TRBV3-1 and TRBJ2-3; the match to TRBD1 covers 8 bases. V gave up 0 bases and J gave up 2 bases; unmatched junction bases: 1. Germline lookup yields CDR1 LGHDT and CDR2 YNNKEL (reference sequence). The CDR3 is 15 residues long.

The genes are TRBV12-3 or TRBV12-4 and TRBJ2-4, with 10 bases lining up with TRBD2. The J call may be mistaken, given a closer DNA end match to TRBJ2-5. The CDR3 totals 16 residues. In nucleotides, the CDR3 is TGTGCCAGCAGTTTAACTAGCGGGGCCAAGGGGGAGACCCAGTACTTC. This codes for CASSLTSGAKGETQYF.

The V call is TRBV5-1, the J call TRBJ2-1, with D maybe TRBD2 (6 bases). The germline V and J ends were trimmed by 5 bases and 7 bases, with 16 bases remaining between them. There are 14 residues in the CDR3. Germline values: CDR1 SGHRS, CDR2 YFSETQ. The CDR3 DNA follows: TGCGCCAGCAGGGAAATGCCAGGGAGGAATGAGCAGTTCTTC. This translates into CASREMPGRNEQFF.

The chain carries TRBV9 and TRBJ2-3, with TRBD1 as a possible D gene (5 bases). Trimming removed 5 bases at V and 1 base at J, with 17 bases between. CDR1 is SGDLS, CDR2 YYNGEE, per germline. CDR3 length: 16 residues. CDR3 loop: CASSYSPGLGTDTQYF. CDR3 bases: TGTGCCAGCAGTTATAGCCCAGGGCTGGGCACAGATACGCAGTATTTT. Full variable domain (missing parts from reference TRBV9 and TRBJ2-3): DSGVTQTPKHLITATGQRVTLRCSPRSGDLSVYWYQQSLDQGLQFLIQYYNGEERAKGNILERFSAQQFPDLHSELNLSSLELGDSALYFCASSYSPGLGTDTQYFGPGTRLTVL.